The 24 T cell receptor beta chains presented below share a single source sample, sequenced in a study of blood T cell repertoires in COVID-19. Some clones are missing from TCRdb's copy, which holds only in-frame ones; the method was immunoSEQ multiplex PCR. Of about 150,000 clones in the sample, over 75% are singletons; the top ten hold under 3.5%. Sequenced input: peripheral blood. All receptors come from an older woman with active COVID-19.

The V call is TRBV19, the J call TRBJ1-3, with D unresolved. The CDR3 length is 16 residues. V was shortened by 4 bases and J by 1 base, with 14 bases between the two germline ends. In germline, CDR1 is LNHDA, CDR2 SQIVND (reference sequence). The CDR3 sequence is CASSRAGLESGNTIYF. DNA for the CDR3: TGTGCCAGTAGTAGGGCAGGCCTCGAATCTGGAAACACCATATATTTT. Using reference TRBV19 and TRBJ1-3 for the parts outside the CDR3, the full variable domain is DGGITQSPKYLFRKEGQNVTLSCEQNLNHDAMYWYRQDPGQGLRLIYYSQIVNDFQKGDIAEGYSVSREKKESFPLTVTSAQKNPTAFYLCASSRAGLESGNTIYFGEGSWLTVV.

The gene calls are TRBV28 and TRBJ2-7; 7 bases agree with TRBD2. The CDR3 sequence is 14 residues long. Germline values: CDR1 MDHEN, CDR2 SYDVKM. Trimming at V came to 5 bases and at J to 5 bases, leaving 9 bases not matched to a gene. The CDR3 nucleotides are TGTGCCAGCAGTCGGACTAGTAGTGACGACGAGCAGTACTTC. Protein product: CASSRTSSDDEQYF.

The rearrangement links TRBV7-3 to TRBJ2-7, with D possibly being TRBD2 (6 bases). Germline CDR1 SGHTA, CDR2 FQGTGA. Trimming shortened V by 5 bases and J by 0 bases, and 17 bases separated the two germline ends. The CDR3 has 16 residues. This CDR3 is CASSQLRGRSSYEQYF. DNA for the CDR3: TGTGCCAGCAGCCAACTTCGGGGGAGGAGCTCCTACGAGCAGTACTTC.

The chain has TRBV5-3 and TRBJ2-7, with no clear D. TRBV5-3 is reported as an ORF; its role is uncertain. There are 15 residues in the CDR3. The V and J ends lost 4 bases and 2 bases respectively, with 16 bases between them. The CDR3 DNA sequence: TGTGCCAGAAGCGATAGCCCTAATTTCACCTACGAGCAGTACTTC. Its translation: CARSDSPNFTYEQYF.

The chain has TRBV2 and TRBJ1-1, with D unresolved. This CDR3 comprises 14 residues. The V gene lost 0 bases and the J gene lost 1 base, with 6 bases spanning the gap. The V gene's germline CDR1 is SNHLY and CDR2 FYNNEI. CDR3 protein: CASSEARTNTEAFF. CDR3 DNA: TGTGCCAGCAGTGAAGCGCGAACGAACACTGAAGCTTTCTTT.

The V and J genes are TRBV4-1 and TRBJ2-5; TRBD2 is a possible D gene (6 bases). Looked up from germline, CDR1 is MGHRA and CDR2 is YSYEKL. The V end was cut by 0 bases, the J end by 2 bases, with 10 bases between. The length of the CDR3 is 15 residues. CDR3 in DNA: TGCGCCAGCAGCCAAGAAGGACGGGAGCAAGAGACCCAGTACTTC. Translated: CASSQEGREQETQYF.

This clone has ten or more counts. CDR3 loop: CASSLQRGGQYF. CDR3 DNA sequence: TGTGCCAGCAGTTTACAGCGAGGCGGGCAGTACTTC. This chain uses TRBV28 with TRBJ2-7; D uncertain. CDR3 size: 12 residues. Per the germline V gene, CDR1 is MDHEN and CDR2 is SYDVKM. V lost 2 bases, J lost 9 bases, and 11 bases lay in between.

This chain joins TRBV28 and TRBJ2-7; the match to TRBD2 covers 8 bases. The length of the CDR3 is 14 residues. V was clipped by 7 bases and J by 4 bases; unmatched bases: 9. The germline CDR1 and CDR2 sequences are MDHEN and SYDVKM. CDR3 DNA: TGTGCCAGCATGAGGAGGACTAGCCGATACGAGCAGTACTTC. Translation gives CASMRRTSRYEQYF.

The chain links TRBV6-1 to TRBJ2-4; TRBD1 aligns across 9 bases. The V gene end was trimmed by 4 bases and the J gene end by 4 bases; junction bases not matched to a gene: 8. The CDR3 totals 16 residues. Germline assignment: CDR1 MNHNS and CDR2 SASEGT. The CDR3, as DNA: TGTGCCAGCAGTGCCTGGGACAGGGCCGGGAAAAACATTCAGTACTTC. Translation gives CASSAWDRAGKNIQYF.

The chain carries TRBV28 and TRBJ1-2; D not resolved. Trimming stripped 4 bases from V and 8 bases from J, with 14 bases between. Per the germline V gene, CDR1 is MDHEN and CDR2 is SYDVKM. The CDR3 runs 13 residues. CDR3 sequence reads: CASSSRSVGGYTF. The CDR3 DNA reads as TGTGCCAGCAGTTCCCGTTCGGTCGGGGGCTACACCTTC.

This chain links TRBV6-5 with TRBJ2-3; 10 bases are a match to TRBD2. CDR1 MNHEY and CDR2 SVGAGI come from the germline V gene. The CDR3 consists of 16 residues. The V and J ends lost 2 bases and 8 bases, in that order; junction bases with no gene match: 10. CDR3 loop: CASSYGSAGGGGTQYF. CDR3 nucleotides: TGTGCCAGCAGTTACGGCTCAGCGGGGGGGGGCGGTACGCAGTATTTT.

The chain joins TRBV20-1 to TRBJ2-7; D unresolved. Trimming removed 3 bases at V and 4 bases at J, with 7 bases between. The V gene's germline CDR1 is DFQATT and CDR2 SNEGSKA (reference sequence). CDR3 size: 11 residues. The CDR3 loop is CSARGLYEQYF. CDR3 nucleotides: TGCAGTGCTAGGGGCCTATACGAGCAGTACTTC.

The rearrangement joins TRBV11-2 to TRBJ1-2, with TRBD1 matching over 9 bases. The CDR3 extends over 15 amino acids. J gave up 4 bases and V 7 bases, and 10 bases lay outside the gene matches. The germline V gene has CDR1 SGHAT and CDR2 FQNNGV. CDR3 protein: CASNPLTGQGYGYTF. The CDR3 DNA is TGTGCCAGCAACCCGCTAACGGGACAGGGCTATGGCTACACCTTC.

The rearrangement links TRBV5-4 to TRBJ2-6; D gene unclear. Germline V CDR1 and CDR2: SGHNT, YYREEE (reference sequence). This CDR3 has 15 amino acids. With 3 bases removed from V and 0 bases from J, the gap between germline ends came to 7 bases. DNA for the CDR3: TGTGCCAGCAGCTCGAGCATCTCTGGGGCCAACGTCCTGACTTTC. Translated: CASSSSISGANVLTF. Drawing the rest from reference TRBV5-4 and TRBJ2-6, the complete variable domain is ETGVTQSPTHLIKTRGQQVTLRCSSQSGHNTVSWYQQALGQGPQFIFQYYREEENGRGNFPPRFSGLQFPNYSSELNVNALELDDSALYLCASSSSISGANVLTFGAGSRLTVL.

The J gene is TRBJ2-3, the V gene TRBV7-9; 12 nucleotides match TRBD2. Germline trimming cut 5 bases from V and 5 bases from J; bases unmatched to any gene: 8. The germline V gene encodes CDR1 SEHNR and CDR2 FQNEAQ (reference sequence). There are 16 residues in the CDR3. CDR3 amino acids: CASSIASGRGGDTQYF. In nucleotides, the CDR3 is TGTGCCAGCAGCATCGCTAGCGGGAGGGGGGGAGATACGCAGTATTTT.

The CDR3 loop reads CASGRAAGNSPLHF. As DNA, the CDR3 is TGTGCCAGCGGGAGGGCCGCCGGTAATTCACCCCTCCACTTT. The gene calls are TRBV6-5 and TRBJ1-6; the D is unclear. This CDR3 is built from 14 residues. The V gene lost 8 bases and the J gene lost 6 bases, with 14 bases spanning the gap. Germline CDR1 and CDR2: MNHEY and SVGAGI.

The V and J genes are TRBV7-2 and TRBJ1-3; D might be TRBD1 (5 bases). Trimming took 7 bases from V and 0 from J, leaving 10 bases between them. CDR3 length: 14 residues. Germline V lookup: CDR1 SGHTA, CDR2 FQGNSA. The CDR3 bases are TGTGCCAGCACTTCAGGGCCCTCTGGAAACACCATATATTTT. Translation gives CASTSGPSGNTIYF.

This clone was seen once. The genes are TRBV6-5 and TRBJ1-5, with D possibly matching TRBD1 (5 bases). Germline V gene data show CDR1 as MNHEY and CDR2 as SVGAGI. The V end was cut by 6 bases, the J end by 6 bases, with 12 bases between. CDR3 size: 13 residues. For the CDR3, the DNA is TGTGCCAGCAGCCAATTAAGGGGTCAGCCCCAGCATTTT. It codes for CASSQLRGQPQHF.

The chain employs TRBV18 and TRBJ2-1; TRBD2 agrees at 11 bases. Germline V gives CDR1 KGHSH, CDR2 LQKENI. Trimming removed 2 bases from V and 6 bases from J; junction bases left unmatched: 3. This CDR3 is 15 amino acids long. The CDR3 reads CASSPKGLAANEQFF. Here the CDR3 DNA reads TGTGCCAGCTCACCAAAGGGACTAGCGGCCAATGAGCAGTTCTTC. Based on the CDR3 plus reference TRBV18 and TRBJ2-1, the full variable domain is NAGVMQNPRHLVRRRGQEARLRCSPMKGHSHVYWYRQLPEEGLKFMVYLQKENIIDESGMPKERFSAEFPKEGPSILRIQQVVRGDSAAYFCASSPKGLAANEQFFGPGTRLTVL.

The chain employs TRBV5-1 and TRBJ2-7, with D maybe TRBD2 (6 bases). CDR1 and CDR2 (germline): SGHRS, YFSETQ. Trimming pared 4 bases from V and 13 bases from J, leaving 15 bases between. The length of the CDR3 is 11 residues. The CDR3 sequence: CASSPGTGRYF. In nucleotides, the CDR3 is TGCGCCAGCAGCCCCGGGACTGGCCGTTACTTC.

This clone was observed a single time. Other DNA sequences from this sample encode an identical CDR3 as well. The V and J genes are TRBV7-9 and TRBJ2-7; 9 bases fit TRBD1. This CDR3 has 14 residues. V dropped 6 bases and J dropped 1; count of bases not matched to a gene: 4. Germline V gene sequence: CDR1 SEHNR, CDR2 FQNEAQ (reference sequence). CDR3: CASRPGQGSYEQYF. The CDR3 coding sequence is TGTGCCAGCAGACCGGGACAGGGATCCTACGAGCAGTACTTC.

This clone was counted once. The chain joins TRBV4-1 to TRBJ2-3; D perhaps matches TRBD1 (5 bases). Per germline, CDR1 MGHRA and CDR2 YSYEKL. There are 15 residues in the CDR3. The germline V and J ends were trimmed by 4 bases and 3 bases, with 14 bases remaining between them. This CDR3 reads CASSPLGAKTDTQYF. CDR3 sequence (DNA): TGCGCCAGCAGCCCCTTAGGGGCCAAAACAGATACGCAGTATTTT.

CDR3 DNA sequence: TGTGCCAGCAGAACAAGGGGGGGGCAACCTACGGTCGAGCAGTACTTC. This gives the protein CASRTRGGQPTVEQYF. The chain links TRBV28 to TRBJ2-7, with a tentative D call TRBD2 (7 bases). This CDR3 has 16 residues. Germline CDR1 is MDHEN and CDR2 is SYDVKM. Between the trimmed V and J ends, which lost 6 bases and 6 bases, there was a span of 24 bases. Full variable domain (missing parts from reference TRBV28 and TRBJ2-7): DVKVTQSSRYLVKRTGEKVFLECVQDMDHENMFWYRQDPGLGLRLIYFSYDVKMKEKGDIPEGYSVSREKKERFSLILESASTNQTSMYLCASRTRGGQPTVEQYFGPGTRLTVT.

V gene TRBV6-2 or TRBV6-3 combines with J gene TRBJ2-1, with TRBD2 identical over 14 bases. J gave up 8 bases and V 4 bases, and 7 bases lay outside the gene matches. Germline CDR1 reads MNHEY; CDR2 reads SVGEGT. The CDR3 consists of 16 residues. CDR3 sequence: CASSLQGTSGSYEQFF. The CDR3, as DNA: TGTGCCAGCAGTTTACAAGGGACTAGCGGGAGTTATGAGCAGTTCTTC.